This entry lists 5 T cell receptor beta chains sequenced from one sample in a study. TCRdb re-analysed the 5' RACE reads in MiXCR, keeping a single row per CDR3 protein. Altogether tens of thousands of distinct CDR3 sequences are present, under 40% being singletons, with the ten largest covering less than 2.5%. Sample: tumor-infiltrating naive CD4+ T cells sorted from the breast tumor. Documented subset: naive CD4+ T cells, CD4+CD45RA+CD25-. Receptors were obtained from a female donor with breast cancer.

The chain has TRBV20-1 and TRBJ1-5; D gene unclear. The CDR3 length is 14 residues. CDR1 and CDR2 from the germline V gene are DFQATT and SNEGSKA (reference sequence). Trimming cost V 3 bases and J 0 bases, with 9 bases left between them. The CDR3: CSASDFSSNQPQHF. In DNA, the CDR3 is TGCAGTGCTAGTGACTTCAGTAGCAATCAGCCCCAGCATTTT.

About this clonotype: The germline gene is not matched at one end of the junction; a read error may be the cause. V usage is TRBV4-2 and J usage is TRBJ2-2; 7 bases are a match to TRBD1. This CDR3 has 16 residues. Germline CDR1 and CDR2: LGHNA and YNFKEQ. CDR3 DNA: TGTGCCAGCAGCCAAGGCCACAGGGGATACACCGGGGAGCCGTTTTTT. This encodes CASSQGHRGYTGEPFF.

This clonotype was recorded at least ten times. The chain employs TRBV7-3 and TRBJ1-2; no firm D call. Germline CDR1 reads SGHTA; CDR2 reads FQGTGA. Trimming left V 0 bases short and J 1 base short, with 12 bases between. The CDR3 loop spans 16 amino acids. CDR3: CASSLTGPALNYGYTF. DNA of the CDR3: TGTGCCAGCAGCTTAACGGGCCCCGCCCTTAACTATGGCTACACCTTC.

This clonotype was counted ten times or more. This chain uses TRBV15 with TRBJ2-1; D not resolved. Germline CDR1 LNHNV, CDR2 YYDKDF (reference sequence). This CDR3 comprises 14 residues. V lost 8 bases and J lost 0, with 11 bases in between. The CDR3 sequence is CATSRGSSYNEQFF. For the CDR3, the DNA is TGTGCCACCTCACGAGGAAGCTCCTACAATGAGCAGTTCTTC.

This chain uses TRBV6-1 with TRBJ1-1; TRBD1 is a possible D gene (5 bases). Germline assignment: CDR1 MNHNS and CDR2 SASEGT. The ends were cut back, 7 bases at V and 3 bases at J, with 15 bases in the middle. The CDR3 runs to 14 residues. The CDR3 bases are TGTGCCAGCAATCGACAGAGGACTTACACTGAAGCTTTCTTT. Its protein is CASNRQRTYTEAFF.